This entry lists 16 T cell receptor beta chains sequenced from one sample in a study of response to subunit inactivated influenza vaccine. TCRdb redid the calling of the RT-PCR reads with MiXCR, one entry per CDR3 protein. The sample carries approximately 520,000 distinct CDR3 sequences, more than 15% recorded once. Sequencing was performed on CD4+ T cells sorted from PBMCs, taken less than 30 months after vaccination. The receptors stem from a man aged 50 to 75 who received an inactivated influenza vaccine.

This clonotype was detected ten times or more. The DNA for the CDR3 is TGTGCCAGCAGTTCCGGGACAGGGCAGTATTTT. It specifies CASSSGTGQYF. The chain recombines TRBV6-5 with TRBJ2-3; 8 bases are a match to TRBD1. The V gene's germline CDR1 is MNHEY and CDR2 SVGAGI. The CDR3 runs to 11 residues. V dropped 4 bases and J dropped 11; count of bases not matched to a gene: 2.

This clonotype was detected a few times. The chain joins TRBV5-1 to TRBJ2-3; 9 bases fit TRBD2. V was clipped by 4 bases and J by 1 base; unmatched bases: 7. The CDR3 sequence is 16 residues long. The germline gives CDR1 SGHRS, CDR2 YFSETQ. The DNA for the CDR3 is TGCGCCAGCAGCGCCTTTAGCGGGAGCGGCACAGATACGCAGTATTTT. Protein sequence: CASSAFSGSGTDTQYF.

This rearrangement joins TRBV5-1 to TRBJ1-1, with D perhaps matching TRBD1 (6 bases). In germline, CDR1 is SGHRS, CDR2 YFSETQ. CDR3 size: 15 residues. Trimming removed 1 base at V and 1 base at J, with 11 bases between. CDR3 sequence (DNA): TGCGCCAGCAGCTTGTGGGGACAACAGAACACTGAAGCTTTCTTT. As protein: CASSLWGQQNTEAFF.

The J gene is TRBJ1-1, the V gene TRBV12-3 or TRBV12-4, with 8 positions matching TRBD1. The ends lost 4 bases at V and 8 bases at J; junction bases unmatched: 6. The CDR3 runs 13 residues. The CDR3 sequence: CASSWTGTGEAFF. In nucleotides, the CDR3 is TGTGCCAGCAGTTGGACCGGGACAGGAGAAGCTTTCTTT.

This CDR3 is CASSPPSAGANGYTF. The CDR3 bases are TGTGCCAGCTCACCACCATCGGCAGGGGCGAATGGCTACACCTTC. The chain carries TRBV18 and TRBJ1-2; D is possibly TRBD1 (6 bases). Trimming stripped 0 bases from V and 6 bases from J, with 14 bases between. This CDR3 contains 15 residues. Germline V CDR1 and CDR2: KGHSH, LQKENI.

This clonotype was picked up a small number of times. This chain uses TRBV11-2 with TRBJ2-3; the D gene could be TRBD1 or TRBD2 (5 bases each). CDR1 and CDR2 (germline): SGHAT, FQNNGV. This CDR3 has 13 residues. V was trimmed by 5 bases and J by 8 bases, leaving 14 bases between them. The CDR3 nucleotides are TGTGCCAGCAGCCGGGACCCGCTAGTTACGCAGTATTTT. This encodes CASSRDPLVTQYF.

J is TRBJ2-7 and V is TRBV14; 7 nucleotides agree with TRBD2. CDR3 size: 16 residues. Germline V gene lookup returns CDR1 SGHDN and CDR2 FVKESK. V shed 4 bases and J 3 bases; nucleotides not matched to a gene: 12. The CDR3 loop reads CASSPSGAPPLYEQYF. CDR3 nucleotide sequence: TGTGCCAGCAGCCCGAGCGGGGCCCCACCTCTCTACGAGCAGTACTTC. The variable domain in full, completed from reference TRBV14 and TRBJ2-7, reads EAGVTQFPSHSVIEKGQTVTLRCDPISGHDNLYWYRRVMGKEIKFLLHFVKESKQDESGMPNNRFLAERTGGTYSTLKVQPAELEDSGVYFCASSPSGAPPLYEQYFGPGTRLTVT.

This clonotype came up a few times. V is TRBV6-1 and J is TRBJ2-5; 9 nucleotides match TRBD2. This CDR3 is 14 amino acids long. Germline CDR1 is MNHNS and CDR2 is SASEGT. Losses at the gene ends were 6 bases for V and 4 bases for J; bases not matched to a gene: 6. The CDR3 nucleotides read TGTGCCAGCAGGGACGGACTAGCGTCAGAGACCCAGTACTTC. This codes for CASRDGLASETQYF.

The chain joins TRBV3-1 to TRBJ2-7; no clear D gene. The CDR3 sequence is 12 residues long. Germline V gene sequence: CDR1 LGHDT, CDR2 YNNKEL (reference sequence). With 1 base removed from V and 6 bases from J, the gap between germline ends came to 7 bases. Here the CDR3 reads CASSQVQREQYF. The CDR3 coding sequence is TGTGCCAGCAGCCAAGTGCAGCGCGAGCAGTACTTC.

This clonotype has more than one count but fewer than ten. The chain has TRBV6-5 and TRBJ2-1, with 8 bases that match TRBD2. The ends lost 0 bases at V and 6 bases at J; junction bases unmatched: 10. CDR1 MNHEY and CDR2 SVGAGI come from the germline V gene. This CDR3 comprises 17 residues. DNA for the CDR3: TGTGCCAGCAGTTACTCGAAGGTCCTCGGGGGGGGCAATGAGCAGTTCTTC. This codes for CASSYSKVLGGGNEQFF.

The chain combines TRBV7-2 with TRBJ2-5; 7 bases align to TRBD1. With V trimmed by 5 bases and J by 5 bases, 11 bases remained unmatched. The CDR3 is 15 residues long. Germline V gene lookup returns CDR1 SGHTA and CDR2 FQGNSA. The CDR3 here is CASSPWDRNGETQYF. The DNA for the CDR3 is TGTGCCAGCAGCCCGTGGGACAGAAATGGCGAGACCCAGTACTTC.

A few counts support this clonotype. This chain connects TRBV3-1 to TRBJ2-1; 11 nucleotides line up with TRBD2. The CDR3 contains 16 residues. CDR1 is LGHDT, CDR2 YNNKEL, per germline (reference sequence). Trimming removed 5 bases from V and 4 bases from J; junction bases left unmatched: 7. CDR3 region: CASSEVGLAGYNEQFF. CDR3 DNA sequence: TGTGCCAGCAGCGAGGTTGGACTAGCGGGTTACAATGAGCAGTTCTTC.

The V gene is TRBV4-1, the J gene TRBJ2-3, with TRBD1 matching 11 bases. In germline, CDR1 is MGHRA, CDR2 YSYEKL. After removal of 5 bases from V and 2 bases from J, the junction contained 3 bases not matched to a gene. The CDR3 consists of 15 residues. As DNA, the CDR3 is TGCGCCAGCAGCATGGGACAGGGGGTCACAGATACGCAGTATTTT. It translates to CASSMGQGVTDTQYF.

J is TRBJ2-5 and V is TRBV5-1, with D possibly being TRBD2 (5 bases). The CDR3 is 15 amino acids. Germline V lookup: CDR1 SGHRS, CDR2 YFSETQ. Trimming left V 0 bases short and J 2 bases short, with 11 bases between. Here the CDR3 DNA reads TGCGCCAGCAGCTTGGTTCAGGAGGTACAAGAGACCCAGTACTTC. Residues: CASSLVQEVQETQYF.

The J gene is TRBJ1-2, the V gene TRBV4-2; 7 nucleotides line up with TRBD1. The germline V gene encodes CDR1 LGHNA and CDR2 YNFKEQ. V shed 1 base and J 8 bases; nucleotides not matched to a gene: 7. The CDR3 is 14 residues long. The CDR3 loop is CASSQGQGGGGYTF. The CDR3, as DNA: TGTGCCAGCAGCCAAGGACAGGGCGGCGGCGGCTACACCTTC.

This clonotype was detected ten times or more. CDR3 amino acids: CASRGSSYNSPLHF. CDR3 coding DNA: TGTGCCAGCAGAGGGAGCTCCTATAATTCACCCCTCCACTTT. The rearrangement links TRBV12-3 or TRBV12-4 to TRBJ1-6; D is uncertain. Trimming took off 6 bases at V and 0 bases at J, with 6 bases between the two ends. There are 14 residues in the CDR3.